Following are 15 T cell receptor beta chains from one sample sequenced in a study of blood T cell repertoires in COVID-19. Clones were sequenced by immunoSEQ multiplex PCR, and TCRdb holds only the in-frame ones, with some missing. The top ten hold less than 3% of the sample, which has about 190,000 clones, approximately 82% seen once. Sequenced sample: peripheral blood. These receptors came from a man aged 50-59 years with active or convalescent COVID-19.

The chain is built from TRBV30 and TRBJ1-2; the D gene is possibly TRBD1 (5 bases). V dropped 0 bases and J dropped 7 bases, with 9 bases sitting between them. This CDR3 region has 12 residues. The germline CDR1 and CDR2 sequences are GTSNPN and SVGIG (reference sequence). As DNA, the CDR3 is TGTGCCTGGAGTGTGGGGCCAGGTGGCTACACCTTC. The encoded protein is CAWSVGPGGYTF.

The DNA for the CDR3 is TGCGCCAGCAGCCAAGGTAGCGGGGGGGCAGGAGAGACCCAGTACTTC. Translated, it gives CASSQGSGGAGETQYF. The chain links TRBV4-1 to TRBJ2-5, with TRBD2 matching 11 bases. CDR3 length: 16 residues. J lost 4 bases, V lost 1 base, and 5 bases had no gene match. CDR1 is MGHRA and CDR2 is YSYEKL in the germline V gene.

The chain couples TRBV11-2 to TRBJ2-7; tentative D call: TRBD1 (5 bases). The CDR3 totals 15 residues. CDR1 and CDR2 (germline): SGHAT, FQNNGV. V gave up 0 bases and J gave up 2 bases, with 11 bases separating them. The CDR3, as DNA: TGTGCCAGCAGCTTAGAGCTAGTAGGGGCCTACGAGCAGTACTTC. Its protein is CASSLELVGAYEQYF.

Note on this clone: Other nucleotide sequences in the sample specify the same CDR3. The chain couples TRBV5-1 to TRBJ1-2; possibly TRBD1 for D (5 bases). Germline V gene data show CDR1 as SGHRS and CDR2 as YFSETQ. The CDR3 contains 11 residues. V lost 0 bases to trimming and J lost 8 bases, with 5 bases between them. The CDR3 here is CASSLGGGYTF. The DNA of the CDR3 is TGCGCCAGCAGCTTGGGGGGCGGCTACACCTTC.

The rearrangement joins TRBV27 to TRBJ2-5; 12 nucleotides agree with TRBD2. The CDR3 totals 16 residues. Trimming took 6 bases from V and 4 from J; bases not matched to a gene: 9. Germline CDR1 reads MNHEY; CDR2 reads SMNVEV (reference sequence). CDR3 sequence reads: CASRDLSSGRGETQYF. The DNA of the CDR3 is TGTGCCAGCAGGGACCTGTCTAGCGGGAGGGGAGAGACCCAGTACTTC.

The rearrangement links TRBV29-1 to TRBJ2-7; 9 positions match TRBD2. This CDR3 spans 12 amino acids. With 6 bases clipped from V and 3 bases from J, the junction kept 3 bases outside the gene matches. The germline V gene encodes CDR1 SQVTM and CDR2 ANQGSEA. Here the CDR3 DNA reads TGCAGCGTCAATAGCGGGAGCTACGAGCAGTACTTC. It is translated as CSVNSGSYEQYF.

CDR3 nucleotides: TGTGCCAGCAGCTTGCAGCGTACCACTGAAGCTTTCTTT. It codes for CASSLQRTTEAFF. J is TRBJ1-1 and V is TRBV7-2; D is unresolved. V was shortened by 3 bases and J by 4 bases, with 9 bases between the two germline ends. Germline CDR1 and CDR2: SGHTA and FQGNSA. The CDR3 is 13 amino acids.

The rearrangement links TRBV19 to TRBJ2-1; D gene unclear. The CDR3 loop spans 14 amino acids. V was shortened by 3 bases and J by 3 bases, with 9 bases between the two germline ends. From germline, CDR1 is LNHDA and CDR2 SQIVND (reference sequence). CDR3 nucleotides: TGTGCCAGTAGTATTTCCGACAACTACAATGAGCAGTTCTTC. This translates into CASSISDNYNEQFF.

Here the CDR3 DNA reads TGTGCCAGCAGCCTACTAGCGGGTGCCTCCTACGAGCAGTACTTC. This gives the protein CASSLLAGASYEQYF. The rearrangement uses TRBV6-5 and TRBJ2-7; 9 bases map to TRBD2. This CDR3 region has 15 residues. V gave up 6 bases and J gave up 0 bases; unmatched junction bases: 6. In germline, CDR1 is MNHEY, CDR2 SVGAGI.

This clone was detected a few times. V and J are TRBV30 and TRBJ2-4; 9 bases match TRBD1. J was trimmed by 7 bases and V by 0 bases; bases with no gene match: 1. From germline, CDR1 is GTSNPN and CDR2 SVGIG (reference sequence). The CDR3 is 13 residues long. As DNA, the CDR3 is TGTGCCTGGAGTGTAGACAGGGGGAACATTCAGTACTTC. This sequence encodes CAWSVDRGNIQYF.

The chain's CDR3 is CAWSVRLYNSPLHF. In DNA form, the CDR3 reads TGTGCCTGGAGTGTACGACTTTATAATTCACCCCTCCACTTT. This chain uses TRBV30 with TRBJ1-6, with no clear D. The CDR3 consists of 14 residues. The V end was cut by 0 bases, the J end by 4 bases, with 7 bases between. From germline, CDR1 is GTSNPN and CDR2 SVGIG (reference sequence).

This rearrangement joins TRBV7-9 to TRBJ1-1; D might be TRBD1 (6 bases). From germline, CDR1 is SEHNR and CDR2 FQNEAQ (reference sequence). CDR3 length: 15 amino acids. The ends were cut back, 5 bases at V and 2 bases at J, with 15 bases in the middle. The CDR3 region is CASSVSTGLNTEAFF. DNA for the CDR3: TGTGCCAGCAGCGTCTCGACAGGACTTAACACTGAAGCTTTCTTT.

The chain's CDR3 is CAESVNSYNEQFF. DNA for the CDR3: TGTGCCGAGAGTGTGAACTCCTACAATGAGCAGTTCTTC. This sequence joins TRBV6-6 and TRBJ2-1; D not resolved. The CDR3 loop spans 13 amino acids. Germline loops: CDR1 MNHNY, CDR2 SVGAGI (reference sequence). Trimming pared 11 bases from V and 0 bases from J, leaving 11 bases between.

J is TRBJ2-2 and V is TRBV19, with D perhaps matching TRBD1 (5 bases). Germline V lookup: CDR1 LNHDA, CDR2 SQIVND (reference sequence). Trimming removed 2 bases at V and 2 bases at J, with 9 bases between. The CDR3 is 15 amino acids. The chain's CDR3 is CASSIRRGNTGELFF. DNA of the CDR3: TGTGCCAGTAGTATAAGAAGGGGAAACACCGGGGAGCTGTTTTTT.

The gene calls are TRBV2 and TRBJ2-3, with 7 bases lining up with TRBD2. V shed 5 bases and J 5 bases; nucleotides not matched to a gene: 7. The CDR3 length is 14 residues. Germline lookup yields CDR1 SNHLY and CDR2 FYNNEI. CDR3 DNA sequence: TGTGCCAGCAGTTCCGGGACTATTGGAGATACGCAGTATTTT. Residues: CASSSGTIGDTQYF. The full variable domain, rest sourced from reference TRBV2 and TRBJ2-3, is EPEVTQTPSHQVTQMGQEVILRCVPISNHLYFYWYRQILGQKVEFLVSFYNNEISEKSEIFDDQFSVERPDGSNFTLKIRSTKLEDSAMYFCASSSGTIGDTQYFGPGTRLTVL.